The 29 T cell receptor beta chains given below trace back to one sample, sequenced in a study of regulatory T cells in long-lasting Graves disease. Regarding time point: newly diagnosed GD, antithyroid drugs for less than 3 months. The TCR library was made from RNA extracted from PBMCs. According to the study, TCR beta libraries were built with iRepertoire HTBI primers and CDR3-region Arm-PCR. MiXCR, applied by TCRdb to the multiplex PCR reads, yields one record per CDR3 protein. The table has 250,000 or so distinct CDR3 sequences, around 20% seen once; the top ten hold approximately 14%. This sample comprised peripheral blood mononuclear cells (PBMCs), obtained at new diagnosis, from a patient treated with antithyroid drugs. The receptors stem from a female donor with Graves disease.

This clonotype was detected many times. V is TRBV10-2 and J is TRBJ2-3; 10 positions match TRBD1. This CDR3 region has 17 residues. Per germline, CDR1 WSHSY and CDR2 SAAADI. After removal of 4 bases from V and 0 bases from J, the junction contained 7 bases not matched to a gene. The CDR3 nucleotides read TGCGCCAGCAGTGGCGAAGGGACAGGGGCAAGCACAGATACGCAGTATTTT. It codes for CASSGEGTGASTDTQYF.

This clonotype came up many times. V usage is TRBV5-1 and J usage is TRBJ1-1; D uncertain. V was cut by 3 bases and J by 4 bases, with 13 bases left in between. Looked up from germline, CDR1 is SGHRS and CDR2 is YFSETQ. The CDR3 is 14 residues long. The DNA for the CDR3 is TGCGCCAGCAGCTCTGGACGCCTTCGCACTGAAGCTTTCTTT. Its protein is CASSSGRLRTEAFF.

This clonotype was observed many times. CDR3 residues: CASRRTNTEAFF. The CDR3 coding sequence is TGTGCCTCACGACGGACGAACACTGAAGCTTTCTTT. The chain is built from TRBV27 and TRBJ1-1; unclear D gene. Trimming pared 11 bases from V and 1 base from J, leaving 11 bases between. Germline assignment: CDR1 MNHEY and CDR2 SMNVEV (reference sequence). The CDR3 has 12 amino acids.

This clonotype was counted many times. This rearrangement joins TRBV5-1 to TRBJ1-1; D not certain. CDR1 SGHRS and CDR2 YFSETQ come from the germline V gene. Trimming took off 4 bases at V and 0 bases at J, with 10 bases between the two ends. The CDR3 totals 14 residues. CDR3 loop: CASSADSVNTEAFF. The CDR3 DNA is TGCGCCAGCAGCGCGGACTCTGTGAACACTGAAGCTTTCTTT.

This clonotype was detected a few times. The chain is built from TRBV27 and TRBJ1-4, with TRBD1 matching over 10 bases. The CDR3 runs 14 residues. The germline V gene encodes CDR1 MNHEY and CDR2 SMNVEV (reference sequence). Trimming at V came to 6 bases and at J to 8 bases, leaving 6 bases not matched to a gene. The CDR3 DNA follows: TGTGCCAGCAGCCGGACAGGGGGTAGGGAAAAACTGTTTTTT. It translates to CASSRTGGREKLFF.

Only a few counts were recorded for this clonotype. This sequence joins TRBV7-9 and TRBJ2-3; possibly TRBD2 for D (5 bases). This CDR3 is built from 14 residues. The germline V gene encodes CDR1 SEHNR and CDR2 FQNEAQ (reference sequence). Deletions cut 1 base from V and 7 bases from J, with 12 bases between. CDR3 nucleotides: TGTGCCAGCAGCTTAGGGTGGGAGAGAAATACGCAGTATTTT. Encoded protein: CASSLGWERNTQYF.

A word on this clonotype: This likely traces to a read error, being one base from a far larger clone. This chain joins TRBV20-1 and TRBJ2-3, with TRBD2 as a possible D gene (7 bases). This CDR3 has 13 amino acids. Germline V lookup: CDR1 DFQATT, CDR2 SNEGSKA (reference sequence). CDR3 amino acids: CSARGAGTDTQYF. CDR3 nucleotides: TGCAGCGCCCGGGGGGCTGGCACAGATACGCAGTATTTT.

Concerning this clonotype: A read error is likely here: a far larger clone is one base away. The CDR3 here is CASSLASGSHEQYF. Here the CDR3 DNA reads TGTGCCAGCAGTTTGGCTAGCGGGAGCCATGAGCAGTACTTC. The chain couples TRBV6-5 to TRBJ2-5, with 10 bases that match TRBD2. Germline V lookup: CDR1 MNHEY, CDR2 SVGAGI. CDR3 length: 14 residues. V trimming: 4 bases; J trimming: 11 bases; junction bases outside the gene matches: 10.

This clonotype was picked up many times. The J gene is TRBJ1-4, the V gene TRBV20-1, with D perhaps TRBD1 (5 bases). This CDR3 contains 15 residues. V lost 1 base and J 0 bases, leaving 9 bases between the germline ends. Per the germline V gene, CDR1 is DFQATT and CDR2 is SNEGSKA (reference sequence). CDR3 sequence (DNA): TGCAGTGCTAGAGGGGACTTCGCAACTAATGAAAAACTGTTTTTT. As protein: CSARGDFATNEKLFF.

On this clonotype itself: Just one base apart from a much larger clone, this may be a read error. This rearrangement joins TRBV3-1 to TRBJ1-4; no reliable D call. Per germline, CDR1 LGHDT and CDR2 YNNKEL (reference sequence). The CDR3 loop spans 12 amino acids. In DNA form, the CDR3 reads TGTGGCAGCAGCCACTCTAATGAAAAACTGTTTTTT. It specifies CGSSHSNEKLFF.

This chain uses TRBV19 with TRBJ1-4, with D unresolved. V was cut by 2 bases and J by 7 bases, with 8 bases left in between. Looked up from germline, CDR1 is LNHDA and CDR2 is SQIVND (reference sequence). This CDR3 has 13 amino acids. In nucleotides, the CDR3 is TGTGCCAGTAGTATATCCAGAGGTGAAAAACTGTTTTTT. This codes for CASSISRGEKLFF. The full variable domain, in which reference TRBV19 and TRBJ1-4 provide the parts outside the CDR3, is DGGITQSPKYLFRKEGQNVTLSCEQNLNHDAMYWYRQDPGQGLRLIYYSQIVNDFQKGDIAEGYSVSREKKESFPLTVTSAQKNPTAFYLCASSISRGEKLFFGSGTQLSVL.

This clonotype occurred many times. This chain connects TRBV6-2 or TRBV6-3 to TRBJ1-5; 10 bases match TRBD1. The CDR3 is 21 residues long. The V gene end was trimmed by 0 bases and the J gene end by 0 bases; junction bases not matched to a gene: 14. Germline V lookup: CDR1 MNHEY, CDR2 SVGEGT. The CDR3 bases are TGTGCCAGCAGTTACTCGATACTTCGACAGGGGGCCGTTTATAGCAATCAGCCCCAGCATTTT. Its protein is CASSYSILRQGAVYSNQPQHF.

This clonotype was seen ten or more times. This sequence joins TRBV7-3 and TRBJ2-1; the D is unclear. The CDR3 is made up of 17 amino acids. Trimming took off 1 base at V and 0 bases at J, with 13 bases between the two ends. The germline V gene has CDR1 SGHTA and CDR2 FQGTGA. CDR3 DNA: TGTGCCAGCAGCTTAAATGTCGGGTTTAGCTCCTACAATGAGCAGTTCTTC. This encodes CASSLNVGFSSYNEQFF. Supplemented by reference TRBV7-3 and TRBJ2-1, the full variable domain reads GAGVSQTPSNKVTEKGKYVELRCDPISGHTALYWYRQSLGQGPEFLIYFQGTGAADDSGLPNDRFFAVRPEGSVSTLKIQRTERGDSAVYLCASSLNVGFSSYNEQFFGPGTRLTVL.

For this clonotype: This may be a read error, as it is one base from a much larger clone. The J gene is TRBJ2-7, the V gene TRBV13; 10 bases are shared with TRBD1. Germline lookup yields CDR1 PRHDT and CDR2 FYEKMQ (reference sequence). The V segment lost 5 bases and the J segment 6 bases; nucleotides outside the gene matches: 4. This CDR3 region has 13 residues. The DNA for the CDR3 is TGTGCCAGCAGCGCCGGGACAGGGGTCGAGCAGTACTTC. Translating it yields CASSAGTGVEQYF. Looking up the rest from reference TRBV13 and TRBJ2-7 gives the full variable domain: AAGVIQSPRHLIKEKRETATLKCYPIPRHDTVYWYQQGPGQDPQFLISFYEKMQSDKGSIPDRFSAQQFSDYHSELNMSSLELGDSALYFCASSAGTGVEQYFGPGTRLTVT.

This clonotype was recorded at least ten times. The chain has TRBV11-2 and TRBJ1-3; D gene uncertain. V dropped 5 bases and J dropped 4 bases, with 9 bases sitting between them. CDR3 length equals 13 residues. Germline V gene data show CDR1 as SGHAT and CDR2 as FQNNGV. In DNA form, the CDR3 reads TGTGCCAGCAGCCCCTTGTTCGGAAACACCATATATTTT. Amino acid sequence: CASSPLFGNTIYF. Complete variable domain (other parts from reference TRBV11-2 and TRBJ1-3): EAGVAQSPRYKIIEKRQSVAFWCNPISGHATLYWYQQILGQGPKLLIQFQNNGVVDDSQLPKDRFSAERLKGVDSTLKIQPAKLEDSAVYLCASSPLFGNTIYFGEGSWLTVV.

In its sample, this clonotype was seen many times. The V call is TRBV5-1, the J call TRBJ2-7; D is unresolved. Germline CDR1 reads SGHRS; CDR2 reads YFSETQ. V lost 0 bases to trimming and J lost 3 bases, with 7 bases between them. The CDR3 has 13 amino acids. The CDR3 reads CASSLDYRYEQYF. The CDR3 DNA reads as TGCGCCAGCAGCTTGGACTACCGCTACGAGCAGTACTTC.

Comment on this clonotype: A much larger clone is a single base away; this may be a read error. The V gene is TRBV20-1, the J gene TRBJ2-5; 8 positions agree with TRBD1. Looked up from germline, CDR1 is DFQATT and CDR2 is SNEGSKA (reference sequence). The CDR3 extends over 16 amino acids. Trimming removed 2 bases from V and 7 bases from J; junction bases left unmatched: 15. CDR3 region: CSARNRETGVFGTQYF. The CDR3 DNA is TGCAGTGCTAGAAATAGAGAGACAGGGGTTTTTGGGACCCAGTACTTC.

In this sample, this clonotype turned up many times. The V gene is TRBV20-1, the J gene TRBJ2-4, with D possibly matching TRBD2 (6 bases). Germline V CDR1 and CDR2: DFQATT, SNEGSKA (reference sequence). This CDR3 has 13 amino acids. Trimming took off 3 bases at V and 8 bases at J, with 14 bases between the two ends. DNA for the CDR3: TGCAGTGCTAGCGGGAGTATGGTTGACATTCAGTACTTC. Translation gives CSASGSMVDIQYF.

This clonotype was counted at least ten times. This chain links TRBV6-1 with TRBJ1-6; 7 bases are shared with TRBD1. Germline V gene sequence: CDR1 MNHNS, CDR2 SASEGT. The CDR3 contains 16 residues. V lost 7 bases and J lost 6; bases outside the gene matches: 12. This CDR3 is CASKPDRSILNSPLHF. CDR3 sequence (DNA): TGTGCCAGCAAACCGGACAGGTCGATTCTTAATTCACCCCTCCACTTT.

At least ten counts were recorded for this clonotype. The rearrangement uses TRBV3-1 and TRBJ1-2, with 7 bases fitting TRBD1. The CDR3 consists of 15 residues. With V trimmed by 0 bases and J by 8 bases, 9 bases remained unmatched. The germline V gene encodes CDR1 LGHDT and CDR2 YNNKEL (reference sequence). This CDR3 is CASSQDRTGPRGYTF. The CDR3 DNA is TGTGCCAGCAGCCAAGACCGGACAGGTCCGCGCGGCTACACCTTC.

Many counts were recorded for this clonotype. The chain carries TRBV7-2 and TRBJ1-2, with D tentatively TRBD1 (5 bases). V was pared by 2 bases and J by 8 bases, with 18 bases between. The CDR3 is 15 residues long. Germline CDR1 reads SGHTA; CDR2 reads FQGNSA. CDR3 bases: TGTGCCAGCAGCTTACTCCTACCGCAGGGCGAGGGCTACACCTTC. Amino acid sequence: CASSLLLPQGEGYTF.

The CDR3 here is CASSFRDRGMETQYF. Written as DNA, the CDR3 is TGTGCCAGCAGCTTCCGGGACAGGGGCATGGAGACCCAGTACTTC. V is TRBV11-2 and J is TRBJ2-1; 10 positions match TRBD1. The end of the DNA is better explained by TRBJ2-5, so the J call may be wrong. This CDR3 spans 15 amino acids. Germline CDR1 SGHAT, CDR2 FQNNGV.

This clonotype has a handful of counts. V is TRBV9 and J is TRBJ2-1; 14 bases are shared with TRBD2. Losses at the gene ends were 0 bases for V and 2 bases for J; bases not matched to a gene: 1. The CDR3 is made up of 17 amino acids. Per germline, CDR1 SGDLS and CDR2 YYNGEE. This CDR3 reads CASSVATSGRAYNEQFF. Written as DNA, the CDR3 is TGTGCCAGCAGCGTAGCGACTAGCGGGAGGGCCTACAATGAGCAGTTCTTC.

This clonotype has a count of ten or more. The chain joins TRBV18 to TRBJ1-5; D remains ambiguous. Between the trimmed V and J ends, which lost 3 bases and 7 bases, there was a span of 13 bases. The CDR3 spans 14 residues. Germline-derived CDR1 and CDR2 are KGHSH and LQKENI. CDR3 in DNA: TGTGCCAGCTCACCGCAGACCGGCGGGCAGCCCCAGCATTTT. Translating gives CASSPQTGGQPQHF.

This clonotype was picked up many times. The chain is built from TRBV3-2 and TRBJ1-5; the DNA was not used to check the table's D call, TRBD1. TRBV3-2 is deemed a pseudogene. The CDR3 runs to 16 residues. CDR3 in amino acids: CASSQNRRREWQPQHF. For the CDR3, the DNA is TGTGCCAGCAGCCAGAACAGGCGGCGGGAATGGCAGCCCCAGCATTTT.

This clonotype has ten or more counts. The V and J genes are TRBV18 and TRBJ1-5, with D possibly being TRBD1 (5 bases). The CDR3 runs 16 residues. Deletions cut 0 bases from V and 5 bases from J, with 14 bases between. From germline, CDR1 is KGHSH and CDR2 LQKENI. The CDR3 region is CASSPPTGTGHQPQHF. CDR3 in DNA: TGTGCCAGCTCACCACCGACCGGGACGGGACATCAGCCCCAGCATTTT.

This clonotype was picked up a small number of times. This could be a read error, since a much larger clone is one nucleotide away. CDR3 loop: CASSGPKRGSPGNTIYF. CDR3 nucleotide sequence: TGTGCCAGCAGTGGCCCGAAACGTGGGAGCCCTGGAAACACCATATATTTT. J is TRBJ1-3 and V is TRBV2; unclear D gene. Germline V lookup: CDR1 SNHLY, CDR2 FYNNEI. Trimming took off 4 bases at V and 2 bases at J, with 18 bases between the two ends. The CDR3 spans 17 residues.

This clonotype has ten or more counts. The chain carries TRBV6-1 and TRBJ1-2; D gene ambiguous. The CDR3 runs 12 residues. The germline gives CDR1 MNHNS, CDR2 SASEGT. Trimming took 1 base from V and 4 from J, leaving 4 bases between them. The CDR3 nucleotides read TGTGCCAGCAGTGAAGTCGTCTATGGCTACACCTTC. This translates into CASSEVVYGYTF.

This clonotype was observed at least ten times. This chain joins TRBV3-1 and TRBJ2-7; D is perhaps TRBD1 or TRBD2 (5 bases each). The germline V gene has CDR1 LGHDT and CDR2 YNNKEL (reference sequence). The CDR3 extends over 13 amino acids. Trimming pared 5 bases from V and 6 bases from J, leaving 14 bases between. CDR3 sequence (DNA): TGTGCCAGCAGCTTGCCGGGACGGACCGAGCAGTACTTC. It yields the protein CASSLPGRTEQYF.